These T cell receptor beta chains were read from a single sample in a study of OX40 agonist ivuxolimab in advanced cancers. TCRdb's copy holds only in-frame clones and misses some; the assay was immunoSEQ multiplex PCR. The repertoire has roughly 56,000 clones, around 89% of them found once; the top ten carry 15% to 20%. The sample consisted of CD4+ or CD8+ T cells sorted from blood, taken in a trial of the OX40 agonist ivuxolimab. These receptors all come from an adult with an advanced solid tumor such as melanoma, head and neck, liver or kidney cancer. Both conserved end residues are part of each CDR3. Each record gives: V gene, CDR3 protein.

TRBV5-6,CASSAEMSYEQYF
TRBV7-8,CASSSRQGGMNTEAFF
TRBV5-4,CASSLVGGAVDTEAFF
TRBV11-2,CASSLEGDGNTIYF
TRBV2,CASSPLGGSYEQYF
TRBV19,CASSIWGSVGQNTGELFF
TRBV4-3,CASSQTDYSVYNEQFF
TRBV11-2,CASSSLNDNEQFF
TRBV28,CASSLTSGNTDTQYF
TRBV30,CAWSSLSGTRLYEQYF
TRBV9,CASSVGSGGVYNEQFF
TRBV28,CASAASGRDQYF
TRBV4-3,CASSHGEGSDTQYF
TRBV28,CASSLPRIRDSSYNEQFF
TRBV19,CASNPITGGLSDYGYTF
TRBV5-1,CASSPGTRYEQYF
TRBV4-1,CASSQVEGSSYNEQFF
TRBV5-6,CASSVGDQPQHF
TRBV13,CASSLDRAGTGELFF
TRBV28,CASSSQFLNTEAFF
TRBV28,CASSYIINEQFF
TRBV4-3,CASSQARGLNYNEQFF
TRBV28,CASSRTVNTEAFF
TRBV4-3,CASSQDRNFYEQYF
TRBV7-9,CASSQGSKGLGYTF
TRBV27,CASSFGGISGYTF
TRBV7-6,CASSLETGGSSGEQYF
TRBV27,CASSVSSRNTEAFF
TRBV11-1,CASSLRQGLAGPDNEQFF
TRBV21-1,CARSVPGQLSNYGYTF
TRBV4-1,CASSQPASSEQFF
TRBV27,CASSQGMNYGYTF
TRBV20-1,CSAMGGEAFF